This T cell receptor beta chain is drawn from a study of blood T cells in healthy people across ages. A second PCR, run for roughly 7 to 12 cycles, used a sample-barcoded 5' primer plus a J-beta primer mix. Every single cDNA molecule received a tag from a template-switch adaptor with 12 random nucleotides. TCRdb processed the 5' RACE reads anew with MiXCR; each CDR3 protein has one entry. The sample has hundreds of thousands of distinct CDR3 sequences; 40% to 45% are singletons. This clonotype was counted a few times. Sample: blood. This TCR was sampled from a man aged 80 or over in good health.

The CDR3 reads CASSESAGAIYNEQFF. The CDR3 DNA sequence: TGTGCCAGCAGTGAATCAGCGGGGGCGATCTACAATGAGCAGTTCTTC. The chain joins TRBV25-1 to TRBJ2-1; TRBD2 matches 8 bases. The CDR3 contains 16 residues. Losses at the gene ends were 1 base for V and 3 bases for J; bases not matched to a gene: 5. Germline CDR1 and CDR2: MGHDK and SYGVNS. Drawing the rest from reference TRBV25-1 and TRBJ2-1, the complete variable domain is EADIYQTPRYLVIGTGKKITLECSQTMGHDKMYWYQQDPGMELHLIHYSYGVNSTEKGDLSSESTVSRIRTEHFPLTLESARPSHTSQYLCASSESAGAIYNEQFFGPGTRLTVL.